These T cell receptor beta chains were read from a single sample in a study of OX40 agonist ivuxolimab in advanced cancers. Sequencing used immunoSEQ multiplex PCR; TCRdb keeps in-frame clones, though not all of them. The sample includes about 72,000 clones, 80% to 95% seen only once; the top ten take roughly 6%. The input for sequencing was CD4+ or CD8+ T cells sorted from blood, taken in a trial of the OX40 agonist ivuxolimab. The receptors derive from an adult with an advanced solid tumor such as melanoma, head and neck, liver or kidney cancer. Both conserved end residues are part of each CDR3. Fields, in order: clone size, J gene, CDR3 length, D gene, V gene, CDR3 DNA, CDR3 protein. A D gene is named only where the DNA matches it firmly. Rows give clone size only sometimes, using once, few, many, or a class for an expanded clone.

>.|TRBJ2-7|14|.|TRBV19
TGTGCCAGTAGTGTGCAGGGAGACAACTACGAGCAGTACTTC
CASSVQGDNYEQYF
>.|TRBJ1-4|14|.|TRBV7-8
TGTGCCAGCAGCTTAGGGCAGGGCAATGAAAAACTGTTTTTT
CASSLGQGNEKLFF
>few|TRBJ2-1|15|.|TRBV4-2
TGTGCCAGCAGCCAGGGGACCCTGTCCTACAATGAGCAGTTCTTC
CASSQGTLSYNEQFF
>once|TRBJ1-4|14|TRBD1|TRBV30
TGTGCCTGGAGTCCGGGACAGGGCAATGAAAAACTGTTTTTT
CAWSPGQGNEKLFF
>medium-sized|TRBJ1-5|13|.|TRBV5-6
TGTGCCAGCAGCTTGGCAGCAGGACAGCCCCAGCATTTT
CASSLAAGQPQHF
>.|TRBJ1-1|13|.|TRBV19
TGTGCCAGTGGAAGTGGGACGAACACTGAAGCTTTCTTT
CASGSGTNTEAFF
>.|TRBJ2-1|16|TRBD2|TRBV4-3
TGCGCCAGCAGCCAAGATTATGAGCGGGGGGAGAATGAGCAGTTCTTC
CASSQDYERGENEQFF
>once|TRBJ1-5|16|.|TRBV6-1
TGTGCCAGCAGTGAAGGAGAAGGGCAAGGCAATCAGCCCCAGCATTTT
CASSEGEGQGNQPQHF
>.|TRBJ2-7|13|.|TRBV6-1
TGTGCCAGCAGTGAAGGGCCGGCCTACGAGCAGTACTTC
CASSEGPAYEQYF
>.|TRBJ1-1|13|.|TRBV11-2
TGTGCCAGCCGCTACGCATTGAACACTGAAGCTTTCTTT
CASRYALNTEAFF
>.|TRBJ1-2|18|TRBD1|TRBV5-6
TGTGCCAGCAGCTGGGGGACAGCTACATATTTCCTGGCCTATGGCTACACCTTC
CASSWGTATYFLAYGYTF
>.|TRBJ1-3|15|.|TRBV28
TGTGCCAGCAGTTTTCAGAGGGGCTCTGGAAACACCATATATTTT
CASSFQRGSGNTIYF
>.|TRBJ2-5|14|.|TRBV27
TGTGCCAGCGGCCAAGTTGGGGGCCAAGAGACCCAGTACTTC
CASGQVGGQETQYF